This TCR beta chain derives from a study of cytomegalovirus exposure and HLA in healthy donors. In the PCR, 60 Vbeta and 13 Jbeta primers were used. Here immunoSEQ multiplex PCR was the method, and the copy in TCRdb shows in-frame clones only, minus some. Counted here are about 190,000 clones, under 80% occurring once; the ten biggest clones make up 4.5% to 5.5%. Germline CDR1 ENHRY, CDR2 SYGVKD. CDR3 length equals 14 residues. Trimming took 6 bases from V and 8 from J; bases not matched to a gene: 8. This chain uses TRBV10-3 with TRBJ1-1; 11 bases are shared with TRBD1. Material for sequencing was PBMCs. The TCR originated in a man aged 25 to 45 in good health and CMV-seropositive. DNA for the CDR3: TGTGCCATCAGCTTAGGACAGGGGGCGTCAGAAGCTTTCTTT. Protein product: CAISLGQGASEAFF.